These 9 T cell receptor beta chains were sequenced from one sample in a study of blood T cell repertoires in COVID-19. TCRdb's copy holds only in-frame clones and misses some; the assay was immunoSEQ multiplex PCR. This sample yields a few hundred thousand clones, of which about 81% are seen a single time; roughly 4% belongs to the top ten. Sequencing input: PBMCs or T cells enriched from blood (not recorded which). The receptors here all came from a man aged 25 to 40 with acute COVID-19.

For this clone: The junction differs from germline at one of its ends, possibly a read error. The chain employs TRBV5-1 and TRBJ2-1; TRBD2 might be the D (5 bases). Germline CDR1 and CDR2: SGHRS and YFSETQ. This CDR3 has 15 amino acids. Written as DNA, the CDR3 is TGTGCCAGCAGCTTGGATCCCACTAGGTACAATGAGCAGTTCTTC. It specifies CASSLDPTRYNEQFF.

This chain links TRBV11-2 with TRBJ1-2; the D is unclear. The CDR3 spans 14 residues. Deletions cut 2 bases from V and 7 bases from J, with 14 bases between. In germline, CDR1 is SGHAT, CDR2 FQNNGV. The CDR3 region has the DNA TGTGCCAGCAGCTTAACTGCCCTCGGGAGTGGCTACACCTTC. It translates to CASSLTALGSGYTF.

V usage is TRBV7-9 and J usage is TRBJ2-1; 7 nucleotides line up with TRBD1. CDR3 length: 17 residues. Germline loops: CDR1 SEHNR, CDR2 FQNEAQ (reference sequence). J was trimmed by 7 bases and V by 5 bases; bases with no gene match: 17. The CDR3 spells CASSAPSQGSGKNEQFF. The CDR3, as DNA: TGTGCCAGCAGCGCTCCATCACAGGGGTCGGGTAAGAATGAGCAGTTCTTC.

Written as DNA, the CDR3 is TGTGCCAGCAGTGGCCAGGGGGCATCTAACTATGGCTACACCTTC. Translated, it gives CASSGQGASNYGYTF. The chain joins TRBV27 to TRBJ1-2; 8 nucleotides line up with TRBD1. V trimming: 5 bases; J trimming: 0 bases; junction bases outside the gene matches: 5. The CDR3 is made up of 15 amino acids. Germline assignment: CDR1 MNHEY and CDR2 SMNVEV (reference sequence).

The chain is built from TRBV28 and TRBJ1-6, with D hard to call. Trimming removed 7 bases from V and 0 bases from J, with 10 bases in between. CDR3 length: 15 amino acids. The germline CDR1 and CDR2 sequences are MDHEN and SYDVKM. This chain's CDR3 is CASMRGSSYNSPLHF. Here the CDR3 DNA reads TGTGCCAGCATGCGGGGAAGCTCCTATAATTCACCCCTCCACTTT. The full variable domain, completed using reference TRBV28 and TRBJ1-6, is DVKVTQSSRYLVKRTGEKVFLECVQDMDHENMFWYRQDPGLGLRLIYFSYDVKMKEKGDIPEGYSVSREKKERFSLILESASTNQTSMYLCASMRGSSYNSPLHFGNGTRLTVT.

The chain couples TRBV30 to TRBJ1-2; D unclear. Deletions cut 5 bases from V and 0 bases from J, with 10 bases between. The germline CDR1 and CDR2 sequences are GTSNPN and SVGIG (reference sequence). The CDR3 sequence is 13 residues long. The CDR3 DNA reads TGTGCCTGGCTGACCGGGTCTAACTATGGCTACACCTTC. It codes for CAWLTGSNYGYTF.

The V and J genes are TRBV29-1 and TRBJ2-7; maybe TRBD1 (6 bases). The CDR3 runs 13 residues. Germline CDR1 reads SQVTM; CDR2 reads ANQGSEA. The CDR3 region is CRPDSLSSYEQYV. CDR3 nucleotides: TGCAGGCCGGACAGCCTGAGCTCCTACGAGCAGTACGTC.

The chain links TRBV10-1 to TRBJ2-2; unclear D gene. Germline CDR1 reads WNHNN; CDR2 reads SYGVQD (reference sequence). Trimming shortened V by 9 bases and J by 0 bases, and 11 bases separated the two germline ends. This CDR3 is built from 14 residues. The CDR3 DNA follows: TGCGCCAGTAACAGTTTAGCGAACACCGGGGAGCTGTTTTTT. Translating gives CASNSLANTGELFF.

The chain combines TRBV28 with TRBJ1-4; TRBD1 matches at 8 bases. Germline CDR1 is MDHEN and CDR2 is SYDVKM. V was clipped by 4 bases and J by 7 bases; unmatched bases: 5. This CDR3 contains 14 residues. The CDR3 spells CASSYVQGGEKLFF. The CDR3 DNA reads TGTGCCAGCAGTTATGTACAGGGGGGTGAAAAACTGTTTTTT.